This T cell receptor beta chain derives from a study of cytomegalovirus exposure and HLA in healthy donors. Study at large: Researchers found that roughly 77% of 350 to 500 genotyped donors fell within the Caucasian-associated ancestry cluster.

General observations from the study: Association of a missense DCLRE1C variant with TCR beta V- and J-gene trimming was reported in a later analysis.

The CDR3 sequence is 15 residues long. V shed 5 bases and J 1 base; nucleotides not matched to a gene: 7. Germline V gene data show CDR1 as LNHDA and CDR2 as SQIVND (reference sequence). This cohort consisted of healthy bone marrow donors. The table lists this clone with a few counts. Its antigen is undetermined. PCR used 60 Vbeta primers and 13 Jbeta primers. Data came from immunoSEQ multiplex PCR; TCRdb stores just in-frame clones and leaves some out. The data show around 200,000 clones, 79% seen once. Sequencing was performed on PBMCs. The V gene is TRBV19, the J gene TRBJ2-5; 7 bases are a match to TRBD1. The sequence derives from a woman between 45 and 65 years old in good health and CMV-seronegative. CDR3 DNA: TGTGCCAGTAGTCCGGGACAGAGTTTCCAAGAGACCCAGTACTTC. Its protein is CASSPGQSFQETQYF.